These 10 T cell receptor beta chains share one sample of origin, sequenced in a study of blood T cell repertoires in COVID-19. The protocol was immunoSEQ multiplex PCR, while the TCRdb copy is restricted to in-frame clones and leaves out a portion. The sample has 250,000 to 300,000 clones; about nine tenths are singletons. Sequenced material: peripheral blood. Receptors were obtained from a woman aged 30 to 39 with COVID-19, enrolled during active disease.

The chain joins TRBV5-1 to TRBJ1-2; 8 positions agree with TRBD1. The CDR3 extends over 17 amino acids. Germline assignment: CDR1 SGHRS and CDR2 YFSETQ. J was trimmed by 0 bases and V by 4 bases; bases with no gene match: 11. CDR3 loop: CASSRPAGGSPNYGYTF. The CDR3 region has the DNA TGCGCCAGCAGCCGGCCGGCAGGGGGCAGCCCTAACTATGGCTACACCTTC.

The chain is built from TRBV11-1 and TRBJ2-2, with TRBD2 matching 7 bases. Germline V gene lookup returns CDR1 SGHAT and CDR2 FQDESV (reference sequence). The CDR3 extends over 14 amino acids. Unmatched junction bases numbered 6, after V lost 5 bases and J lost 6 bases. Written as DNA, the CDR3 is TGTGCCAGCAGCCCCCGACTAGCCGCCGGGGAGCTGTTTTTT. It specifies CASSPRLAAGELFF.

The chain couples TRBV5-4 to TRBJ1-6, with 8 positions matching TRBD1. V lost 0 bases and J lost 6; bases outside the gene matches: 2. The CDR3 consists of 15 residues. Germline loops: CDR1 SGHNT, CDR2 YYREEE (reference sequence). Written as DNA, the CDR3 is TGTGCCAGCAGCTTGGGGACAGGGCCTAATTCACCCCTCCACTTT. Protein product: CASSLGTGPNSPLHF.

This clone was recorded only once. The rearrangement joins TRBV4-1 to TRBJ2-7; 16 bases map to TRBD2. Germline V gene sequence: CDR1 MGHRA, CDR2 YSYEKL. CDR3 length: 20 residues. The J segment lost 0 bases and the V segment lost 2 bases, leaving 10 bases of the junction unmatched. CDR3 sequence reads: CASSQSSGLAGGRSSYEQYF. As DNA, the CDR3 is TGCGCCAGCAGCCAATCCTCGGGACTAGCGGGAGGGCGAAGCTCCTACGAGCAGTACTTC.

This chain uses TRBV19 with TRBJ2-7; D is unresolved. The CDR3 is 12 amino acids. Germline-derived CDR1 and CDR2 are LNHDA and SQIVND (reference sequence). V was trimmed by 10 bases and J by 6 bases, leaving 16 bases between them. The CDR3 is CATSRAPGEQYF. CDR3 nucleotides: TGTGCCACCTCGAGAGCCCCGGGCGAGCAGTACTTC.

The rearrangement joins TRBV18 to TRBJ2-7; 9 nucleotides agree with TRBD1. The CDR3 sequence is 16 residues long. The junction had 10 bases not matched to a gene; V was cut back by 2 bases and J by 5 bases. The germline V gene has CDR1 KGHSH and CDR2 LQKENI. Here the CDR3 DNA reads TGTGCCAGCTCACCAACCCCGGGACAGGGAATCGACGAGCAGTACTTC. This codes for CASSPTPGQGIDEQYF.

This chain links TRBV30 with TRBJ1-2; D is ambiguous. CDR1 and CDR2 from the germline V gene are GTSNPN and SVGIG (reference sequence). The CDR3 sequence is 14 residues long. The V and J ends lost 3 bases and 2 bases respectively, with 13 bases between them. This CDR3 is CAWSDLTTNYGYTF. DNA of the CDR3: TGTGCCTGGAGCGACCTGACAACCAACTATGGCTACACCTTC.

The chain couples TRBV27 to TRBJ2-7; 13 positions agree with TRBD2. The CDR3 loop spans 17 amino acids. After removal of 6 bases from V and 0 bases from J, the junction contained 8 bases not matched to a gene. Per germline, CDR1 MNHEY and CDR2 SMNVEV (reference sequence). CDR3 sequence reads: CASSRAGTSGTSYEQYF. CDR3 bases: TGTGCCAGCAGCCGGGCCGGGACTAGCGGGACCTCCTACGAGCAGTACTTC.

To note about this clone: Distinct nucleotide sequences in the sample also encode this CDR3. The rearrangement joins TRBV6-5 to TRBJ1-2; TRBD1 is a possible D gene (6 bases). CDR1 is MNHEY and CDR2 is SVGAGI in the germline V gene. V lost 6 bases and J lost 2, with 10 bases in between. The CDR3 is 13 residues long. The CDR3 region is CASSRTVNYGYTF. The CDR3 nucleotides read TGTGCCAGCAGCAGGACAGTGAACTATGGCTACACCTTC.

The chain carries TRBV7-9 and TRBJ1-2; D is unresolved. Germline CDR1 is SEHNR and CDR2 is FQNEAQ (reference sequence). Trimming removed 4 bases at V and 7 bases at J, with 10 bases between. This CDR3 contains 12 residues. The CDR3 coding sequence is TGTGCCAGCAGCTCTGGCTTCACTGGCTACACCTTC. Translating gives CASSSGFTGYTF. Using reference TRBV7-9 and TRBJ1-2 for the parts outside the CDR3, the full variable domain is DTGVSQNPRHKITKRGQNVTFRCDPISEHNRLYWYRQTLGQGPEFLTYFQNEAQLEKSRLLSDRFSAERPKGSFSTLEIQRTEQGDSAMYLCASSSGFTGYTFGSGTRLTVV.